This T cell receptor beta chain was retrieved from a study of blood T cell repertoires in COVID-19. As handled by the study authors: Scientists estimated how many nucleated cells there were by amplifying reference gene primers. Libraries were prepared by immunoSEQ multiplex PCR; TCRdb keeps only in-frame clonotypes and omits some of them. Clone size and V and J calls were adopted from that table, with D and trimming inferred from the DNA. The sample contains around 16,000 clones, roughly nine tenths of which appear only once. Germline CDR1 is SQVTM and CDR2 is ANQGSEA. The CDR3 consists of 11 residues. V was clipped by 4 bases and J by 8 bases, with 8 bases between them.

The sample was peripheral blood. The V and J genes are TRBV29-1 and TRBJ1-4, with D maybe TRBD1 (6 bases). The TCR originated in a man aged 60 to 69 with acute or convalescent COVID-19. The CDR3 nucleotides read TGCAGCGTTGGGGGGGGCGAAAAACTGTTTTTT. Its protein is CSVGGGEKLFF.